This T cell receptor (beta chain) was identified during a study of cytomegalovirus exposure and HLA in healthy donors. V was pared by 8 bases and J by 5 bases, with 16 bases between. CDR3 length: 15 residues. The V gene's germline CDR1 is LNHDA and CDR2 SQIVND (reference sequence). The PCR was carried out with 60 Vbeta primers and 13 Jbeta primers. Repertoires were generated with immunoSEQ multiplex PCR, while TCRdb's copy carries only in-frame clones and drops some. The table shows 200,000 or so clones, with 60% to 85% occurring only once. Concerning this clone itself: Antigen unknown.

Study results and limitations: Immune exposure was documented only through CMV serostatus. Equally common other TCR beta chains were less clonally expanded than HLA-associated ones, a later analysis found.

The source of this sequence is a man aged 40-49 years in good health and CMV-seronegative. Sequenced: PBMCs. The chain links TRBV19 to TRBJ1-6; D is unclear. The CDR3 region is CASGRGSGNNSPLHF. CDR3 coding DNA: TGTGCCAGTGGGCGAGGGTCCGGAAATAATTCACCCCTCCACTTT. Full variable domain (rest looked up from reference TRBV19 and TRBJ1-6): DGGITQSPKYLFRKEGQNVTLSCEQNLNHDAMYWYRQDPGQGLRLIYYSQIVNDFQKGDIAEGYSVSREKKESFPLTVTSAQKNPTAFYLCASGRGSGNNSPLHFGNGTRLTVT.